The subject of this entry is one T cell receptor beta chain. Germline CDR1 is SGHRS and CDR2 is YFSETQ. V lost 1 base, J lost 5 bases, and 15 bases lay in between. CDR3 length: 16 residues. This record belongs to a study of blood T cell repertoires in COVID-19. Background on the study: The samples span acute and convalescent COVID-19 from the United States, Italy and Spain.

Produced via immunoSEQ multiplex PCR; TCRdb's table is partial and in-frame only. Among roughly 400,000 clones, 88% were seen once, and the ten largest hold approximately 2%. The J gene is TRBJ2-2, the V gene TRBV5-1, with D perhaps TRBD2 (6 bases). The origin of this receptor is a woman in her thirties or forties with acute COVID-19. The sample consisted of PBMCs or T cells enriched from blood (not recorded which). The CDR3 is CASSLRGGTFTGELFF. CDR3 coding DNA: TGCGCCAGCAGCTTGAGGGGAGGTACCTTTACCGGGGAGCTGTTTTTT. Based on the CDR3 plus reference TRBV5-1 and TRBJ2-2, the full variable domain is KAGVTQTPRYLIKTRGQQVTLSCSPISGHRSVSWYQQTPGQGLQFLFEYFSETQRNKGNFPGRFSGRQFSNSRSEMNVSTLELGDSALYLCASSLRGGTFTGELFFGEGSRLTVL.